These 15 T cell receptor beta chains were all obtained from the same sample, sequenced in a study of OX40 agonist ivuxolimab in advanced cancers. The table came from immunoSEQ multiplex PCR; TCRdb's copy has only in-frame clones and leaves some out. Found here are tens of thousands of clones, more than 75% of them singletons; the top ten hold 10% to 15%. This material consisted of CD4+ or CD8+ T cells sorted from blood, taken in a trial of the OX40 agonist ivuxolimab. The receptors were gathered from an adult with an advanced solid tumor such as melanoma, head and neck, liver or kidney cancer.

The chain links TRBV4-2 to TRBJ2-7, with D possibly being TRBD2 (6 bases). Germline loops: CDR1 LGHNA, CDR2 YNFKEQ. The V gene lost 4 bases and the J gene lost 1 base, with 14 bases spanning the gap. This CDR3 contains 15 residues. In DNA, the CDR3 is TGTGCCAGCAGCCCACCGGGACTGCTATCCTACGAGCAGTACTTC. Translation: CASSPPGLLSYEQYF.

The chain uses TRBV19 and TRBJ2-7; 10 nucleotides line up with TRBD1. This CDR3 spans 15 amino acids. V trimming: 4 bases; J trimming: 2 bases; junction bases outside the gene matches: 5. Germline V gene sequence: CDR1 LNHDA, CDR2 SQIVND (reference sequence). The CDR3 here is CASSTGQGVAYEQYF. The CDR3 nucleotides read TGTGCCAGTAGTACAGGACAGGGGGTGGCCTACGAGCAGTACTTC.

The chain uses TRBV27 and TRBJ2-7; 11 positions match TRBD1. Germline CDR1 and CDR2: MNHEY and SMNVEV (reference sequence). V lost 4 bases to trimming and J lost 0 bases; unmatched junction nucleotides: 2. The CDR3 loop spans 15 amino acids. CDR3 sequence: CASSWGTGGSYEQYF. CDR3 DNA sequence: TGTGCCAGCAGTTGGGGGACAGGGGGCTCCTACGAGCAGTACTTC.

This clone was seen just once. The V and J genes are TRBV15 and TRBJ1-1; D remains ambiguous. The V gene's germline CDR1 is LNHNV and CDR2 YYDKDF (reference sequence). This CDR3 has 13 residues. V shed 3 bases and J shed 1 base, with 6 bases lying between them. The CDR3 sequence: CATSRARNTEAFF. The DNA of the CDR3 is TGTGCCACCAGCAGGGCCCGGAACACTGAAGCTTTCTTT.

This rearrangement joins TRBV7-9 to TRBJ2-1; 7 bases match TRBD1. Germline lookup yields CDR1 SEHNR and CDR2 FQNEAQ (reference sequence). CDR3 length: 17 amino acids. V lost 5 bases to trimming and J lost 0 bases; unmatched junction nucleotides: 10. This CDR3 is CASSGTEHGSSYNEQFF. CDR3 sequence (DNA): TGTGCCAGCAGCGGGACAGAGCATGGCAGCTCCTACAATGAGCAGTTCTTC.

This chain links TRBV9 with TRBJ2-7; 8 nucleotides line up with TRBD2. Germline V gene data show CDR1 as SGDLS and CDR2 as YYNGEE. V was pared by 3 bases and J by 0 bases, with 2 bases of the junction left unmatched. This CDR3 region has 14 residues. CDR3 sequence reads: CASSAGLASYEQYF. DNA for the CDR3: TGTGCCAGCAGCGCAGGACTAGCCTCCTACGAGCAGTACTTC.

V gene TRBV4-1 combines with J gene TRBJ2-7; D is perhaps TRBD2 (6 bases). The germline V gene encodes CDR1 MGHRA and CDR2 YSYEKL. The CDR3 has 15 amino acids. V shed 3 bases and J shed 6 bases, with 18 bases lying between them. CDR3 region: CASSQWVADAFEQYF. DNA for the CDR3: TGCGCCAGCAGCCAGTGGGTAGCGGATGCTTTCGAGCAGTACTTC.

The chain employs TRBV5-4 and TRBJ1-2, with TRBD1 matching 10 bases. Germline lookup yields CDR1 SGHNT and CDR2 YYREEE (reference sequence). This CDR3 contains 15 residues. The J segment lost 6 bases and the V segment lost 4 bases, leaving 9 bases of the junction unmatched. The CDR3 sequence: CASSQRDRGLNGYTF. In DNA form, the CDR3 reads TGTGCCAGCAGCCAACGTGACAGGGGGCTGAATGGCTACACCTTC.

This rearrangement joins TRBV27 to TRBJ1-1; D is uncertain. Germline V gene lookup returns CDR1 MNHEY and CDR2 SMNVEV (reference sequence). This CDR3 comprises 15 residues. V lost 0 bases to trimming and J lost 0 bases, with 8 bases between them. The CDR3 sequence is CASSLSGFVNTEAFF. As DNA, the CDR3 is TGTGCCAGCAGTTTATCCGGGTTTGTGAACACTGAAGCTTTCTTT.

The genes are TRBV19 and TRBJ2-7; D is unclear. The CDR3 length is 14 residues. Germline V gene sequence: CDR1 LNHDA, CDR2 SQIVND (reference sequence). V shed 4 bases and J shed 0 bases, with 10 bases lying between them. The CDR3 region is CASSTVLGSYEQYF. The DNA for the CDR3 is TGTGCCAGTAGTACCGTGCTGGGCTCCTACGAGCAGTACTTC.

V usage is TRBV27 and J usage is TRBJ2-7; 13 bases line up with TRBD2. Germline loops: CDR1 MNHEY, CDR2 SMNVEV (reference sequence). Germline trimming cut 6 bases from V and 4 bases from J; bases unmatched to any gene: 3. The CDR3 has 14 amino acids. CDR3 in amino acids: CASSWTSGSYEQYF. CDR3 coding DNA: TGTGCCAGCAGCTGGACTAGCGGGAGTTACGAGCAGTACTTC.

The V gene is TRBV2, the J gene TRBJ2-7, with unresolved D. The V gene's germline CDR1 is SNHLY and CDR2 FYNNEI. The CDR3 has 11 amino acids. V dropped 6 bases and J dropped 9 bases, with 12 bases sitting between them. CDR3 protein: CASSTLDGQYF. Here the CDR3 DNA reads TGTGCCAGCAGCACCCTTGACGGGCAGTACTTC.

This chain joins TRBV30 and TRBJ2-1; possibly TRBD2 for D (5 bases). The V and J ends lost 0 bases and 1 base respectively, with 7 bases between them. The CDR3 sequence is 14 residues long. Germline V lookup: CDR1 GTSNPN, CDR2 SVGIG (reference sequence). CDR3 residues: CAWSVLASYNEQFF. DNA for the CDR3: TGTGCCTGGAGTGTTCTAGCTTCCTACAATGAGCAGTTCTTC.

By share, this clone counts as medium-sized. The chain employs TRBV6-5 and TRBJ1-1, with D possibly TRBD1 on 6 matching bases. The V end lost 7 bases, the J end lost 1 base, and 10 bases lay between the germline ends. The CDR3 spans 13 residues. Germline loops: CDR1 MNHEY, CDR2 SVGAGI. CDR3 nucleotide sequence: TGTGCCAGCAAACTGACAGGGAACACTGAAGCTTTCTTT. Translation gives CASKLTGNTEAFF.

The V and J genes are TRBV11-2 and TRBJ2-7, with 9 bases identical to TRBD1. Germline V CDR1 and CDR2: SGHAT, FQNNGV. Losses at the gene ends were 3 bases for V and 1 base for J; bases not matched to a gene: 4. The CDR3 has 15 residues. This chain's CDR3 is CASSLEGTGSYEQYF. CDR3 DNA sequence: TGTGCCAGCAGCTTGGAAGGGACAGGGTCCTACGAGCAGTACTTC.